One and the same sample provided the 26 T cell receptor beta chains below, sequenced in a study of cytomegalovirus exposure and HLA in healthy donors. With 60 Vbeta and 13 Jbeta primers, the PCR was carried out. TCRdb keeps only in-frame clones here, not all; method: immunoSEQ multiplex PCR. The sample contains approximately 130,000 clones, approximately 78% of which appear only once. Sequencing was performed on PBMCs. These receptors all stem from a woman aged 35 to 49 in good health and CMV-seropositive.

This clone has just a few counts. The V and J genes are TRBV27 and TRBJ2-7, with 7 bases aligning to TRBD1. The trim removed 3 bases at V and 3 bases at J, leaving 5 bases unmatched. The CDR3 loop spans 14 amino acids. Germline V lookup: CDR1 MNHEY, CDR2 SMNVEV (reference sequence). The CDR3 DNA reads TGTGCCAGCAGTTTTGACAGGGTGAACTACGAGCAGTACTTC. It is translated as CASSFDRVNYEQYF.

The gene calls are TRBV5-6 and TRBJ2-3; 7 nucleotides agree with TRBD2. The CDR3 contains 14 residues. CDR1 is SGHDT and CDR2 is YYEEEE in the germline V gene. V lost 3 bases and J lost 6; bases outside the gene matches: 7. Here the CDR3 DNA reads TGTGCCAGCAGCTCGAGCGGGGCCGGGGATACGCAGTATTTT. Amino acid sequence: CASSSSGAGDTQYF.

The chain has TRBV5-6 and TRBJ2-2; 7 bases line up with TRBD1. CDR1 SGHDT and CDR2 YYEEEE come from the germline V gene. This CDR3 is built from 17 residues. With 4 bases clipped from V and 4 bases from J, the junction kept 13 bases outside the gene matches. The CDR3 DNA sequence: TGTGCCAGCAGCCAAACACTAGACAGGGACCTCACCGGGGAGCTGTTTTTT. This encodes CASSQTLDRDLTGELFF.

V usage is TRBV2 and J usage is TRBJ2-3, with 12 bases fitting TRBD2. The CDR3 runs to 15 residues. J gave up 2 bases and V 4 bases, and 1 base lay outside the gene matches. Germline loops: CDR1 SNHLY, CDR2 FYNNEI. The CDR3 here is CASSGTSGDTDTQYF. CDR3 sequence (DNA): TGTGCCAGCAGTGGGACTAGCGGGGACACAGATACGCAGTATTTT.

The V gene is TRBV1, the J gene TRBJ2-2; whether TRBD1, the table's D call, matches the DNA was not checked. TRBV1 is recorded as a pseudogene. The CDR3 is 15 residues long. For the CDR3, the DNA is TGCACCAGCAGCCAAGGGCAGGGGTTTAACGGGGAGCTGTTTTTT. Amino acids: CTSSQGQGFNGELFF.

This sequence joins TRBV19 and TRBJ2-3; 7 bases align to TRBD2. With 5 bases clipped from V and 5 bases from J, the junction kept 13 bases outside the gene matches. The CDR3 runs 16 residues. Germline V gene lookup returns CDR1 LNHDA and CDR2 SQIVND (reference sequence). CDR3 nucleotides: TGTGCCAGTAGTGCCGAGCGGGATAAGGGTGGAGATACGCAGTATTTT. Translating it yields CASSAERDKGGDTQYF.

V is TRBV21-1 and J is TRBJ2-1; the DNA was not used to check the table's D call, TRBD2. TRBV21-1 is annotated as a pseudogene. The CDR3 contains 19 residues. Written as DNA, the CDR3 is TGTGCCAGCAGCAAAGGTTTGAACGGGAGGGCCGGATCCTACAATGAGCAGTTCTTC. Amino acids: CASSKGLNGRAGSYNEQFF.

This chain joins TRBV2 and TRBJ2-5; D ambiguous. Between the trimmed V and J ends, which lost 0 bases and 1 base, there was a span of 12 bases. The CDR3 consists of 16 residues. Germline V gene sequence: CDR1 SNHLY, CDR2 FYNNEI. The CDR3, as DNA: TGTGCCAGCAGTGAAGCGATGAGAAGTACCCAAGAGACCCAGTACTTC. Amino acids: CASSEAMRSTQETQYF.

V is TRBV7-2 and J is TRBJ2-7, with D uncertain. Trimming shortened V by 4 bases and J by 0 bases, and 7 bases separated the two germline ends. The CDR3 is 13 residues long. Germline V CDR1 and CDR2: SGHTA, FQGNSA. CDR3 nucleotides: TGTGCCAGCAGCTCCACGGTCTCCTACGAGCAGTACTTC. Translated: CASSSTVSYEQYF.

This clone came up once. CDR3 nucleotides: TGTGCCTGGACCCCAGATGGAGTAACAGATACGCAGTATTTT. Residues: CAWTPDGVTDTQYF. The chain is built from TRBV30 and TRBJ2-3; no clear D. V lost 4 bases and J 3 bases, leaving 14 bases between the germline ends. Germline values: CDR1 GTSNPN, CDR2 SVGIG (reference sequence). The CDR3 totals 14 residues.

V gene TRBV4-2 combines with J gene TRBJ2-7; tentative D call: TRBD1 (8 bases). Germline V gene sequence: CDR1 LGHNA, CDR2 YNFKEQ. The V and J ends lost 1 base and 4 bases respectively, with 14 bases between them. The CDR3 is 15 amino acids. CDR3 residues: CASSQAQGGEYEQYF. For the CDR3, the DNA is TGTGCCAGCAGCCAAGCACAGGGGGGGGAATACGAGCAGTACTTC.

The chain combines TRBV5-8 with TRBJ2-5; the D gene is possibly TRBD2 (6 bases). This CDR3 comprises 16 residues. Germline V lookup: CDR1 SGHTS, CDR2 YDEGEE. V was cut by 0 bases and J by 7 bases, with 19 bases left in between. DNA for the CDR3: TGTGCCAGCAGCTTGGTACGCGGGGCGCGGTATTCGACCCAGTACTTC. Residues: CASSLVRGARYSTQYF.

The rearrangement uses TRBV4-1 and TRBJ1-3; TRBD1 matches 10 bases. This CDR3 comprises 16 residues. V lost 0 bases to trimming and J lost 3 bases; unmatched junction nucleotides: 2. Looked up from germline, CDR1 is MGHRA and CDR2 is YSYEKL. The chain's CDR3 is CASSQEGTGVGNTIYF. CDR3 nucleotide sequence: TGCGCCAGCAGCCAAGAAGGGACAGGGGTTGGAAACACCATATATTTT.

The chain employs TRBV30 and TRBJ1-1; 7 bases agree with TRBD1. The V gene end was trimmed by 1 base and the J gene end by 3 bases; junction bases not matched to a gene: 11. The CDR3 is 16 amino acids. Looked up from germline, CDR1 is GTSNPN and CDR2 is SVGIG (reference sequence). The CDR3 nucleotides read TGTGCCTGGAGTGAAGGGACAGTGGGCTCCCACACTGAAGCTTTCTTT. This gives the protein CAWSEGTVGSHTEAFF.

The chain uses TRBV19 and TRBJ1-2, with TRBD1 identical over 7 bases. The germline V gene encodes CDR1 LNHDA and CDR2 SQIVND (reference sequence). CDR3 size: 12 residues. Trimming took 10 bases from V and 7 from J; bases not matched to a gene: 9. The CDR3: CATREGAGGYTF. The CDR3 DNA sequence: TGTGCCACCCGAGAGGGGGCCGGTGGCTACACCTTC.

The chain has TRBV28 and TRBJ1-5; D perhaps matches TRBD1 (6 bases). Trimming cost V 6 bases and J 4 bases, with 16 bases left between them. Per germline, CDR1 MDHEN and CDR2 SYDVKM. This CDR3 has 15 amino acids. As DNA, the CDR3 is TGTGCCAGCAGGGTCAGGGGCCAGTTAAATCAGCCCCAGCATTTT. Protein sequence: CASRVRGQLNQPQHF.

This clone has a handful of counts. The gene calls are TRBV6-1 and TRBJ1-6; a weak D match, TRBD1 (6 bases). The V end lost 6 bases, the J end lost 5 bases, and 11 bases lay between the germline ends. Germline assignment: CDR1 MNHNS and CDR2 SASEGT. CDR3 length equals 14 residues. The CDR3 nucleotides are TGTGCCAGCAGCCTGGACAGCCATAATTCACCCCTCCACTTT. Encoded protein: CASSLDSHNSPLHF.

This sequence joins TRBV19 and TRBJ2-7; TRBD1 matches 7 bases. After removal of 0 bases from V and 2 bases from J, the junction contained 7 bases not matched to a gene. The CDR3 contains 16 residues. CDR1 LNHDA and CDR2 SQIVND come from the germline V gene (reference sequence). The CDR3 loop is CASSIDSLTGPYEQYF. DNA of the CDR3: TGTGCCAGTAGTATAGATTCCCTGACAGGGCCCTACGAGCAGTACTTC.

The chain is built from TRBV4-2 and TRBJ2-1; unclear D gene. Germline assignment: CDR1 LGHNA and CDR2 YNFKEQ. Trimming pared 3 bases from V and 5 bases from J, leaving 11 bases between. There are 14 residues in the CDR3. CDR3 nucleotide sequence: TGTGCCAGCAGCCACGTTGCGCGGAACAATGAGCAGTTCTTC. Encoded protein: CASSHVARNNEQFF.

The chain couples TRBV7-9 to TRBJ2-5, with D perhaps TRBD1 (5 bases). The DNA matches TRBJ2-7 better at its end, which makes the J call doubtful. This CDR3 has 14 amino acids. Germline V gives CDR1 SEHNR, CDR2 FQNEAQ (reference sequence). The CDR3 nucleotides are TGTGCCAGCAGCTATCAGGGATTGACCTACGAGCAGTACTTC. It translates to CASSYQGLTYEQYF.

This clone was recorded once. The V call is TRBV2, the J call TRBJ2-5; 13 nucleotides match TRBD2. Germline CDR1 is SNHLY and CDR2 is FYNNEI. This CDR3 has 15 residues. The V segment lost 8 bases and the J segment 1 base; nucleotides outside the gene matches: 4. CDR3 DNA: TGTGCCAGCGGAGGACTAGCGGGGGCCCAAGAGACCCAGTACTTC. Protein product: CASGGLAGAQETQYF.

The J gene is TRBJ1-5, the V gene TRBV5-8; D is possibly TRBD1 (5 bases). V was trimmed by 2 bases and J by 3 bases, leaving 9 bases between them. CDR1 is SGHTS, CDR2 YDEGEE, per germline. The CDR3 consists of 14 residues. CDR3: CASSFRGYNQPQHF. The CDR3, as DNA: TGTGCCAGCAGCTTCCGGGGGTACAATCAGCCCCAGCATTTT. The entire variable domain, with the rest obtained from reference TRBV5-8 and TRBJ1-5, is as follows: EAGVTQSPTHLIKTRGQQATLRCSPISGHTSVYWYQQALGLGLQFLLWYDEGEERNRGNFPPRFSGRQFPNYSSELNVNALELEDSALYLCASSFRGYNQPQHFGDGTRLSIL.

This clone was detected once. DNA for the CDR3: TGTGCCAGCAGCCGAAACTACAGGGAACAAGAGACCCAGTACTTC. Amino acid sequence: CASSRNYREQETQYF. The chain uses TRBV11-3 and TRBJ2-5; D may be TRBD1 (6 bases). The CDR3 is made up of 15 amino acids. The V gene's germline CDR1 is SGHNT and CDR2 YENEEA. Trimming shortened V by 5 bases and J by 2 bases, and 15 bases separated the two germline ends.

The chain is built from TRBV28 and TRBJ1-4; perhaps TRBD1 as D (6 bases). Per the germline V gene, CDR1 is MDHEN and CDR2 is SYDVKM. With 4 bases removed from V and 6 bases from J, the gap between germline ends came to 12 bases. CDR3 length: 14 residues. The chain's CDR3 is CASSYGGRDEKLFF. DNA of the CDR3: TGTGCCAGCAGTTACGGGGGGCGCGATGAAAAACTGTTTTTT.

This clone was picked up a small number of times. The chain joins TRBV9 to TRBJ2-2; 11 bases are shared with TRBD2. Germline values: CDR1 SGDLS, CDR2 YYNGEE. This CDR3 comprises 17 residues. Losses at the gene ends were 0 bases for V and 6 bases for J; bases not matched to a gene: 7. The CDR3 nucleotides are TGTGCCAGCAGCGTAGGCCTCCCACTAGCGGGGGCCGGGGAGCTGTTTTTT. It translates to CASSVGLPLAGAGELFF.

V and J are TRBV27 and TRBJ2-7; TRBD2 matches 11 bases. V gave up 0 bases and J gave up 4 bases; unmatched junction bases: 8. This CDR3 region has 17 residues. Germline lookup yields CDR1 MNHEY and CDR2 SMNVEV (reference sequence). The CDR3 region has the DNA TGTGCCAGCAGTTTATCTGGGCTAGCGGGAGGTAAATACGAGCAGTACTTC. Translated: CASSLSGLAGGKYEQYF.